Listed below are T cell receptor beta chains from one sample, sequenced in a study of shared clonotypes between healthy human individuals. The protocol was immunoSEQ multiplex PCR, while the TCRdb copy is restricted to in-frame clones and leaves out a portion. The profile shows a few million clones, 93% of them singletons. Material for sequencing was naive CD4+ T cells from PBMCs. These receptors all stem from a man between 18 and 29 years old in good health. Some clones in this sample may be carry-over from other donors' samples. Both conserved end residues are part of each CDR3. The order of the fields is V gene, J gene, D gene, clone size, CDR3 protein, CDR3 DNA. D genes are given only for firm matches. Not all rows give a size; the values are once, few, many and, for expanded clones, a class.

V: TRBV29-1
J: TRBJ1-5
D: -
size: -
CDR3: CSVRGRVGQPQHF
DNA: TGCAGCGTCCGGGGGAGGGTTGGCCAGCCCCAGCATTTT

V: TRBV18
J: TRBJ2-5
D: TRBD2
size: -
CDR3: CASSISSGSEETQYF
DNA: TGTGCCAGCTCTATTTCTAGCGGGAGCGAAGAGACCCAGTACTTC

V: TRBV5-1
J: TRBJ1-1
D: TRBD1
size: few
CDR3: CASSQRGRGLDTEAFF
DNA: TGCGCCAGCAGCCAGCGGGGCAGGGGGCTTGACACTGAAGCTTTCTTT

V: TRBV19
J: TRBJ1-1
D: TRBD1
size: -
CDR3: CASRTGGGTEAFF
DNA: TGTGCCAGTAGGACAGGGGGCGGCACTGAAGCTTTCTTT

V: TRBV6-5
J: TRBJ2-7
D: -
size: -
CDR3: CASTSAGGHEQYF
DNA: TGTGCCAGCACCTCGGCCGGCGGGCACGAGCAGTACTTC

V: TRBV12-5
J: TRBJ2-3
D: -
size: -
CDR3: CASGLVGSDTQYF
DNA: TGTGCTAGTGGTTTGGTGGGGTCAGATACGCAGTATTTT

V: TRBV6-1
J: TRBJ2-2
D: -
size: -
CDR3: CASSAPAGAGGELFF
DNA: TGTGCCAGCAGTGCCCCGGCGGGGGCGGGCGGGGAGCTGTTTTTT

V: TRBV30
J: TRBJ1-5
D: -
size: few
CDR3: CAWTVRSGNQPQHF
DNA: TGTGCCTGGACTGTACGATCGGGGAATCAGCCCCAGCATTTT

V: TRBV19
J: TRBJ2-7
D: -
size: -
CDR3: CASSYYPGHHYEQYF
DNA: TGTGCCAGTAGCTATTATCCGGGACATCACTACGAGCAGTACTTC

V: TRBV11-3
J: TRBJ2-1
D: -
size: once
CDR3: CASSLGSYNEQFF
DNA: TGTGCCAGCAGCTTAGGTTCCTACAATGAGCAGTTCTTC

V: TRBV29-1
J: TRBJ2-1
D: TRBD2
size: -
CDR3: CSVERGLAQNEQFF
DNA: TGCAGCGTTGAAAGGGGACTAGCCCAAAATGAGCAGTTCTTC

V: TRBV7-6
J: TRBJ2-3
D: TRBD2
size: -
CDR3: CASSLVGGRRGGDTQYF
DNA: TGTGCCAGCAGCTTAGTGGGCGGGAGAAGAGGCGGAGATACGCAGTATTTT

V: TRBV27
J: TRBJ1-1
D: -
size: -
CDR3: CASSPQGNTEAFF
DNA: TGTGCCAGCAGTCCGCAGGGGAACACTGAAGCTTTCTTT

V: TRBV6-1
J: TRBJ2-1
D: -
size: once
CDR3: CASSERQGVGFF
DNA: TGTGCCAGCAGTGAACGACAAGGAGTAGGATTCTTC

V: TRBV2
J: TRBJ1-4
D: -
size: -
CDR3: CASSGGGRYREKLFF
DNA: TGTGCCAGCAGTGGAGGGGGGCGGTATAGGGAAAAACTGTTTTTT

V: TRBV2
J: TRBJ1-1
D: -
size: few
CDR3: CASSGGRQNTEAFF
DNA: TGTGCCAGCAGTGGGGGACGGCAGAACACTGAAGCTTTCTTT

V: TRBV4-1
J: TRBJ1-2
D: -
size: -
CDR3: CASSQVGRSELHYGYTF
DNA: TGCGCCAGCAGCCAAGTAGGTCGATCGGAGCTTCACTATGGCTACACCTTC

V: TRBV28
J: TRBJ1-5
D: TRBD1
size: -
CDR3: CASRFTGGQHQPQHF
DNA: TGTGCCAGCAGATTCACAGGGGGTCAACATCAGCCCCAGCATTTT

V: TRBV5-1
J: TRBJ2-2
D: -
size: -
CDR3: CASSLKRGGPTGELFF
DNA: TGCGCCAGCAGCTTGAAGAGGGGGGGCCCCACCGGGGAGCTGTTTTTT

V: TRBV5-5
J: TRBJ1-2
D: TRBD1
size: -
CDR3: CASSRTLRGPNNYGYTF
DNA: TGTGCCAGCAGTAGAACCCTTAGGGGGCCAAATAACTATGGCTACACCTTC

V: TRBV18
J: TRBJ2-1
D: -
size: -
CDR3: CASSPRRGRGTFYNEQFF
DNA: TGTGCCAGCTCACCCCGACGTGGACGCGGGACTTTCTACAATGAGCAGTTCTTC

V: TRBV25-1
J: TRBJ2-7
D: -
size: -
CDR3: CASGKLGGPGDAEQYF
DNA: TGTGCCAGCGGGAAGCTCGGCGGTCCGGGAGATGCTGAGCAGTACTTC

V: TRBV28
J: TRBJ2-7
D: -
size: once
CDR3: CASSHRGSYEQYF
DNA: TGTGCCAGCAGTCACCGAGGATCCTACGAGCAGTACTTC

V: TRBV29-1
J: TRBJ1-5
D: -
size: -
CDR3: CSVEDKGQPQHF
DNA: TGCAGCGTTGAAGACAAGGGACAGCCCCAGCATTTT

V: TRBV5-6
J: TRBJ2-7
D: -
size: -
CDR3: CASSKKRNEQYF
DNA: TGTGCCAGCAGCAAGAAAAGGAACGAGCAGTACTTC

V: TRBV19
J: TRBJ1-2
D: -
size: -
CDR3: CASTLRGIGYGYTF
DNA: TGTGCCAGTACGCTAAGGGGCATAGGCTATGGCTACACCTTC

V: TRBV30
J: TRBJ2-6
D: -
size: -
CDR3: CAWTRGSGANVLTF
DNA: TGTGCCTGGACCAGGGGTTCTGGGGCCAACGTCCTGACTTTC

V: TRBV9
J: TRBJ1-5
D: TRBD1
size: -
CDR3: CASSGGTGTGMPQHF
DNA: TGTGCCAGCAGCGGGGGGACAGGCACAGGTATGCCCCAGCATTTT

V: TRBV5-1
J: TRBJ2-1
D: -
size: -
CDR3: CASSLGPLGTFKNEQFF
DNA: TGCGCCAGCAGCTTGGGCCCGCTCGGGACGTTTAAGAATGAGCAGTTCTTC

V: TRBV7-2
J: TRBJ1-5
D: -
size: -
CDR3: CASSTYWDQPQHF
DNA: TGTGCCAGCAGCACCTATTGGGACCAGCCCCAGCATTTT

V: TRBV7-9
J: TRBJ1-1
D: -
size: -
CDR3: CASSFDAYTEAFF
DNA: TGTGCCAGCAGCTTCGACGCCTACACTGAAGCTTTCTTT

V: TRBV11-2
J: TRBJ2-3
D: -
size: -
CDR3: CASSLSDFQSTDTQYF
DNA: TGTGCCAGCAGCTTGTCCGATTTCCAAAGCACAGATACGCAGTATTTT

V: TRBV28
J: TRBJ2-7
D: -
size: -
CDR3: CASSSQNTYEQYF
DNA: TGTGCCAGCAGTTCTCAGAATACCTACGAGCAGTACTTC

V: TRBV29-1
J: TRBJ2-4
D: -
size: -
CDR3: CSVEVRGQDVNIQYF
DNA: TGCAGCGTTGAAGTCCGGGGGCAGGATGTCAACATTCAGTACTTC

V: TRBV4-3
J: TRBJ1-1
D: -
size: -
CDR3: CASSQGGAANTEAFF
DNA: TGCGCCAGCAGCCAAGGGGGTGCTGCCAACACTGAAGCTTTCTTT

V: TRBV28
J: TRBJ2-7
D: -
size: -
CDR3: CASHRSVYEQYF
DNA: TGTGCCAGCCACAGAAGTGTCTACGAGCAGTACTTC

V: TRBV2
J: TRBJ1-2
D: -
size: -
CDR3: CASSEAQRENYGYTF
DNA: TGTGCCAGCAGTGAAGCGCAAAGGGAAAACTATGGCTACACCTTC

V: TRBV20-1
J: TRBJ2-7
D: -
size: -
CDR3: CSARNEQYF
DNA: TGCAGTGCTAGAAACGAGCAGTACTTC

V: TRBV6-5
J: TRBJ1-1
D: TRBD1
size: -
CDR3: CASRGQGWGTEAFF
DNA: TGTGCCAGCAGGGGACAGGGTTGGGGCACTGAAGCTTTCTTT

V: TRBV30
J: TRBJ1-1
D: -
size: few
CDR3: CAWSDGTPGRKAFF
DNA: TGTGCCTGGAGTGACGGGACTCCCGGGAGGAAAGCTTTCTTT

V: TRBV28
J: TRBJ2-2
D: TRBD2
size: -
CDR3: CASRVAGGGNTGELFF
DNA: TGTGCCAGCAGAGTAGCGGGAGGGGGGAACACCGGGGAGCTGTTTTTT

V: TRBV6-1
J: TRBJ2-7
D: -
size: once
CDR3: CATQGGAVYEQYF
DNA: TGTGCCACGCAGGGCGGGGCGGTCTACGAGCAGTACTTC

V: TRBV10-3
J: TRBJ2-1
D: TRBD2
size: -
CDR3: CAIGGTSENEQFF
DNA: TGTGCCATCGGGGGGACTAGCGAGAATGAGCAGTTCTTC

V: TRBV7-2
J: TRBJ2-7
D: TRBD2
size: -
CDR3: CASSRGTGGPLEQYF
DNA: TGTGCCAGCAGCCGCGGAACGGGAGGGCCCCTCGAGCAGTACTTC

V: TRBV6-1
J: TRBJ2-1
D: -
size: -
CDR3: CASRGAGFDEQFF
DNA: TGTGCCAGCAGGGGGGCAGGGTTCGATGAGCAGTTCTTC

V: TRBV5-1
J: TRBJ2-5
D: -
size: -
CDR3: CASSWESRETQYF
DNA: TGCGCCAGCAGCTGGGAGTCCCGAGAGACCCAGTACTTC

V: TRBV5-1
J: TRBJ1-1
D: TRBD1
size: few
CDR3: CASSRATGTNTEAFF
DNA: TGCGCCAGCAGCCGGGCGACAGGGACGAACACTGAAGCTTTCTTT

V: TRBV5-1
J: TRBJ2-2
D: TRBD2
size: -
CDR3: CASKASGSSNTGELFF
DNA: TGCGCCAGCAAGGCTAGCGGGTCCTCGAACACCGGGGAGCTGTTTTTT

V: TRBV28
J: TRBJ1-5
D: -
size: -
CDR3: CASSPRPERRNQPQHF
DNA: TGTGCCAGCAGCCCAAGACCGGAGAGGAGGAATCAGCCCCAGCATTTT

V: TRBV5-1
J: TRBJ2-5
D: -
size: -
CDR3: CASSGYQETQYF
DNA: TGCGCCAGCAGCGGGTACCAAGAGACCCAGTACTTC

V: TRBV28
J: TRBJ1-1
D: -
size: -
CDR3: CASSLRGGWTEAFF
DNA: TGTGCCAGCAGTTTACGCGGGGGCTGGACTGAAGCTTTCTTT

V: TRBV28
J: TRBJ2-7
D: -
size: -
CDR3: CAPVRKPHYEQYF
DNA: TGTGCCCCCGTGAGGAAGCCTCACTACGAGCAGTACTTC

V: TRBV5-1
J: TRBJ1-4
D: TRBD1
size: -
CDR3: CASSLTSPDRGLVLATNEKLFF
DNA: TGCGCCAGCAGCTTGACCTCACCCGACAGGGGGCTTGTTTTAGCAACTAATGAAAAACTGTTTTTT